Each of the 4 T cell receptor beta chains below was sequenced from the same sample in a study of vaccination effects on CD4 cells after COVID-19. Antigen specificity for these receptors is unknown. Subsequent to a culture period of about nine days, CD4+ T cells were isolated. The repertoire was sequenced with immunoSEQ multiplex PCR; TCRdb's copy has only in-frame clones and lacks some. The sample has 50,000 or so clones; 67% are singletons. The sequencing used CD4+ T cells from PBMCs cultured without peptide, collected before COVID-19 vaccination. The receptors stem from a human donor who received a COVID-19 vaccine.

The chain has TRBV11-2 and TRBJ2-3, with TRBD2 identical over 10 bases. The V gene's germline CDR1 is SGHAT and CDR2 FQNNGV. Unmatched junction bases numbered 6, after V lost 1 base and J lost 2 bases. This CDR3 spans 17 amino acids. In DNA, the CDR3 is TGTGCCAGCAGCTTAGTATCGCTAGCGGGGGTCACAGATACGCAGTATTTT. Protein sequence: CASSLVSLAGVTDTQYF.

This chain connects TRBV9 to TRBJ1-1, with a possible D match to TRBD1 (5 bases). Germline assignment: CDR1 SGDLS and CDR2 YYNGEE. This CDR3 is 15 amino acids long. The germline V and J ends were trimmed by 0 bases and 1 base, with 10 bases remaining between them. CDR3 sequence reads: CASSVGQGWNTEAFF. The CDR3 region has the DNA TGTGCCAGCAGCGTAGGGCAGGGTTGGAACACTGAAGCTTTCTTT.

The rearrangement uses TRBV19 and TRBJ1-3; 8 nucleotides match TRBD1. This CDR3 comprises 13 residues. CDR1 is LNHDA, CDR2 SQIVND, per germline (reference sequence). Losses at the gene ends were 6 bases for V and 8 bases for J; bases not matched to a gene: 6. CDR3 sequence: CASSPGGRYTIYF. The CDR3 region has the DNA TGTGCCAGTAGCCCAGGGGGCCGCTACACCATATATTTT.

The CDR3 here is CASSSPGRRQYNEQFF. Here the CDR3 DNA reads TGTGCCAGCAGTTCCCCCGGAAGGCGGCAGTACAATGAGCAGTTCTTC. V and J are TRBV28 and TRBJ2-1, with D unclear. The CDR3 length is 16 residues. The V and J ends lost 4 bases and 4 bases respectively, with 17 bases between them. Germline V gene data show CDR1 as MDHEN and CDR2 as SYDVKM. The whole variable domain, filled in from reference TRBV28 and TRBJ2-1, reads DVKVTQSSRYLVKRTGEKVFLECVQDMDHENMFWYRQDPGLGLRLIYFSYDVKMKEKGDIPEGYSVSREKKERFSLILESASTNQTSMYLCASSSPGRRQYNEQFFGPGTRLTVL.